This T cell receptor beta chain was found in a study of T cells in women clearing cervical HPV infection. Study as a whole: With HLA typing for only a few women, HLA confounding remains possible.

Clones were sequenced by immunoSEQ multiplex PCR, and TCRdb holds only the in-frame ones, with some missing. This listing includes about 30,000 clones. This clone is medium-sized by frequency. Sequencing ends 3 residues short of the CDR3 end; the germline J gene provides the rest. V was pared by 8 bases and J by 8 bases, with 15 bases between. The CDR3 runs to 13 residues. Germline-derived CDR1 and CDR2 are LNHDA and SQIVND (reference sequence). The clonotype comes from a woman between 18 and 70 years old with a cervical HPV16 infection that either progressed to CIN3+ or cleared (not recorded which). Sequencing was performed on blood buffy coat. The chain uses TRBV19 and TRBJ2-2, with D tentatively TRBD1 or TRBD2 (5 bases each). CDR3 residues: CASGSGRGGELFF. CDR3 bases read: TGTGCCAGTGGCTCAGGGAGAGGGGGGGAG.